The 21 T cell receptor beta chains below come from one sample, sequenced in a study of radiotherapy plus CTLA-4 blockade in lung cancer. TCRdb keeps only in-frame clones here, not all; method: immunoSEQ multiplex PCR. This sample has over 100,000 clones, with 90% found just once. The sequenced sample was peripheral blood, obtained from a patient treated with radiotherapy plus ipilimumab. The receptor set was obtained from a human donor with non-small cell lung cancer that progressed on radiotherapy plus ipilimumab.

In DNA, the CDR3 is TGTGCCAGCAGCCAAGGGGACATCCGTTTGGGTGAGCAGTTCTTC. Translated: CASSQGDIRLGEQFF. V gene TRBV14 combines with J gene TRBJ2-1; D is perhaps TRBD1 (6 bases). The germline gives CDR1 SGHDN, CDR2 FVKESK. Trimming cost V 1 base and J 9 bases, with 16 bases left between them. The CDR3 runs 15 residues.

The V gene is TRBV10-2, the J gene TRBJ1-3; D remains unclear. This CDR3 is built from 11 residues. The germline V gene has CDR1 WSHSY and CDR2 SAAADI. The germline V and J ends were trimmed by 2 bases and 11 bases, with 7 bases remaining between them. The CDR3 DNA reads as TGCGCCAGCAGTGAGACCGGGGCCATATATTTT. Translated, it gives CASSETGAIYF.

The rearrangement uses TRBV5-1 and TRBJ1-1, with TRBD1 as a possible D gene (6 bases). This CDR3 is built from 15 residues. V lost 1 base and J 1 base, leaving 11 bases between the germline ends. Looked up from germline, CDR1 is SGHRS and CDR2 is YFSETQ. CDR3 in DNA: TGCGCCAGCAGCTTGATGGGGGGCCAGAACACTGAAGCTTTCTTT. Translating it yields CASSLMGGQNTEAFF.

The CDR3 loop reads CASRPEERARETQYF. The CDR3 bases are TGTGCCAGCAGACCTGAAGAGAGGGCGCGGGAGACCCAGTACTTC. This rearrangement joins TRBV6-1 to TRBJ2-5; perhaps TRBD2 as D (5 bases). Germline assignment: CDR1 MNHNS and CDR2 SASEGT. The CDR3 runs to 15 residues. The ends were cut back, 6 bases at V and 5 bases at J, with 19 bases in the middle.

This chain joins TRBV10-3 and TRBJ1-2, with TRBD1 identical over 8 bases. Trimming removed 4 bases from V and 7 bases from J; junction bases left unmatched: 14. The CDR3 totals 16 residues. Per germline, CDR1 ENHRY and CDR2 SYGVKD. CDR3 region: CAISGNAGGAGPGYTF. The CDR3, as DNA: TGTGCCATCAGTGGAAACGCAGGGGGCGCGGGACCTGGCTACACCTTC.

The chain combines TRBV7-8 with TRBJ2-2, with D possibly TRBD1 on 6 matching bases. Trimming pared 1 base from V and 7 bases from J, leaving 10 bases between. CDR1 and CDR2 (germline): SGHVS, FQNEAQ. CDR3 length: 14 residues. The CDR3, as DNA: TGTGCCAGCAGCTTAGGACAGGCGGGCGGGGAGCTGTTTTTT. This encodes CASSLGQAGGELFF.

This chain uses TRBV19 with TRBJ2-1; TRBD2 matches at 9 bases. CDR3 length equals 18 residues. Germline CDR1 is LNHDA and CDR2 is SQIVND (reference sequence). Trimming removed 9 bases from V and 0 bases from J; junction bases left unmatched: 15. The chain's CDR3 is CASTPSGTTLSSYNEQFF. DNA for the CDR3: TGTGCCAGCACTCCTAGCGGGACTACCTTGAGCTCCTACAATGAGCAGTTCTTC.

The V call is TRBV27, the J call TRBJ2-1; 8 nucleotides match TRBD2. The CDR3 contains 15 residues. With 5 bases clipped from V and 9 bases from J, the junction kept 12 bases outside the gene matches. Germline CDR1 reads MNHEY; CDR2 reads SMNVEV (reference sequence). Here the CDR3 reads CASSPSGLAAREQFF. The CDR3 coding sequence is TGTGCCAGCAGTCCCTCCGGACTAGCCGCCCGTGAGCAGTTCTTC.

The chain recombines TRBV2 with TRBJ1-1, with 8 positions matching TRBD1. The CDR3 is 15 amino acids. V trimming: 7 bases; J trimming: 1 base; junction bases outside the gene matches: 8. Per germline, CDR1 SNHLY and CDR2 FYNNEI. CDR3 loop: CASTQSRGPNTEAFF. The CDR3 nucleotides are TGTGCCAGCACCCAGAGCAGGGGGCCGAACACTGAAGCTTTCTTT.

V gene TRBV2 combines with J gene TRBJ2-3, with 8 bases that match TRBD2. The CDR3 extends over 13 amino acids. V shed 8 bases, J shed 4 bases, and the junction held 5 bases outside the gene matches. Germline CDR1 reads SNHLY; CDR2 reads FYNNEI. The CDR3 spells CASRAGEADTQYF. CDR3 DNA sequence: TGTGCCAGCCGAGCGGGAGAGGCAGATACGCAGTATTTT.

The rearrangement uses TRBV28 and TRBJ2-2, with 9 bases that match TRBD2. In germline, CDR1 is MDHEN, CDR2 SYDVKM. The CDR3 runs 14 residues. The CDR3 region is CVASGNANTGELFF. The CDR3 nucleotides read TGTGTCGCTAGCGGGAATGCAAACACCGGGGAGCTGTTTTTT.

This chain uses TRBV11-2 with TRBJ1-5; D is possibly TRBD1 (6 bases). Looked up from germline, CDR1 is SGHAT and CDR2 is FQNNGV. The CDR3 totals 14 residues. The V and J ends lost 5 bases and 5 bases respectively, with 13 bases between them. The CDR3 DNA reads TGTGCCAGCAGCCGGGCGGGGGGCGATCAGCCCCAGCATTTT. It encodes CASSRAGGDQPQHF.

This clone was picked up one time. The V and J genes are TRBV7-2 and TRBJ2-7; D could derive from TRBD1 or TRBD2 (5 bases each). Trimming cost V 5 bases and J 4 bases, with 15 bases left between them. There are 14 residues in the CDR3. Germline lookup yields CDR1 SGHTA and CDR2 FQGNSA. The chain's CDR3 is CASSDQGEFYEQYF. The CDR3 DNA is TGTGCCAGCAGCGACCAAGGGGAGTTTTACGAGCAGTACTTC.

In this sample, this clone turned up a few times. The chain has TRBV5-1 and TRBJ2-7; 12 bases line up with TRBD2. The V segment lost 4 bases and the J segment 2 bases; nucleotides outside the gene matches: 1. The germline V gene has CDR1 SGHRS and CDR2 YFSETQ. The length of the CDR3 is 14 residues. CDR3 loop: CASSPSGRAYEQYF. In DNA form, the CDR3 reads TGCGCCAGCAGCCCTAGCGGGAGGGCCTACGAGCAGTACTTC.

V gene TRBV9 combines with J gene TRBJ1-1, with a possible D match to TRBD1 (5 bases). V was cut by 2 bases and J by 10 bases, with 18 bases left in between. The CDR3 length is 14 residues. Germline assignment: CDR1 SGDLS and CDR2 YYNGEE. Written as DNA, the CDR3 is TGTGCCAGCAGCGTCCGGGATCACACCGGGGGAGCTTTCTTT. Encoded protein: CASSVRDHTGGAFF.

The genes are TRBV29-1 and TRBJ2-7, with 10 bases fitting TRBD2. This CDR3 contains 16 residues. V was clipped by 4 bases and J by 3 bases; unmatched bases: 12. The germline gives CDR1 SQVTM, CDR2 ANQGSEA. The CDR3 region is CSVVRLAGRGVYEQYF. The CDR3 region has the DNA TGCAGCGTTGTACGACTAGCGGGTCGAGGGGTCTACGAGCAGTACTTC.

The chain has TRBV5-4 and TRBJ1-1, with a weak D call TRBD1 (5 bases). This CDR3 contains 14 residues. V was cut by 5 bases and J by 5 bases, with 16 bases left in between. CDR1 and CDR2 (germline): SGHNT, YYREEE (reference sequence). The CDR3 is CASSPLGDMTEAFF. The CDR3 DNA reads TGTGCCAGCAGTCCCCTGGGGGATATGACTGAAGCTTTCTTT.

J is TRBJ1-4 and V is TRBV6-5; maybe TRBD1 (5 bases). This CDR3 region has 14 residues. V was pared by 2 bases and J by 7 bases, with 11 bases between. Germline V gene data show CDR1 as MNHEY and CDR2 as SVGAGI. Written as DNA, the CDR3 is TGTGCCAGCAGTTACCGGACCACAGGTGAAAAACTGTTTTTT. This sequence encodes CASSYRTTGEKLFF.

In regard to this clone: Within the sample, other DNA sequences also encode this same CDR3. The gene calls are TRBV7-2 and TRBJ1-5; D is undetermined. Per the germline V gene, CDR1 is SGHTA and CDR2 is FQGNSA. The CDR3 spans 16 residues. The germline V and J ends were trimmed by 5 bases and 5 bases, with 19 bases remaining between them. DNA of the CDR3: TGTGCCAGCAGCATAAAACCGGGCTCCGAGTATCAGCCCCAGCATTTT. It translates to CASSIKPGSEYQPQHF.

The chain links TRBV6-5 to TRBJ1-4; no clear D. Germline V gene lookup returns CDR1 MNHEY and CDR2 SVGAGI. This CDR3 comprises 12 residues. V lost 6 bases to trimming and J lost 12 bases, with 14 bases between them. CDR3 sequence reads: CASRSDIQQLFF. CDR3 DNA sequence: TGTGCCAGCAGGTCAGACATTCAACAACTGTTTTTT.

The genes are TRBV30 and TRBJ2-1; D remains ambiguous. V was pared by 2 bases and J by 4 bases, with 15 bases between. The CDR3 totals 15 residues. Per germline, CDR1 GTSNPN and CDR2 SVGIG (reference sequence). CDR3 coding DNA: TGTGCCTGGAGTCCGTGGGGAATTCTTTACAATGAGCAGTTCTTC. It yields the protein CAWSPWGILYNEQFF.